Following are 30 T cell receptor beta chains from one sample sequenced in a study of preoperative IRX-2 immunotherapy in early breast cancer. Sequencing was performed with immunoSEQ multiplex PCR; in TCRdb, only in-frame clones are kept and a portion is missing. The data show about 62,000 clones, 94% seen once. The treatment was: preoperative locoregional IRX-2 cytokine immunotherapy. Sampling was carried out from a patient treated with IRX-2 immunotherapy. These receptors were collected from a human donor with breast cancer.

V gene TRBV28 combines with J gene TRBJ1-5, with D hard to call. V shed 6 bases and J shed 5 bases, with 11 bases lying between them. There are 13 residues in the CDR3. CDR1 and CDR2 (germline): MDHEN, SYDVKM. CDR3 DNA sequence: TGTGCCAGCAGACCACCCCCTGATCAGCCCCAGCATTTT. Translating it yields CASRPPPDQPQHF.

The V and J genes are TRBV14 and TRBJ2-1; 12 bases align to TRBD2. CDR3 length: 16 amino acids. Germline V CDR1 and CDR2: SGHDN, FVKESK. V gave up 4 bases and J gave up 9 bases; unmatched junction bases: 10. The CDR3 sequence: CASSPLTSGRIGEQFF. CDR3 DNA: TGTGCCAGCAGCCCCCTGACTAGCGGGAGAATCGGTGAGCAGTTCTTC. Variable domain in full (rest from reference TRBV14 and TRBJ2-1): EAGVTQFPSHSVIEKGQTVTLRCDPISGHDNLYWYRRVMGKEIKFLLHFVKESKQDESGMPNNRFLAERTGGTYSTLKVQPAELEDSGVYFCASSPLTSGRIGEQFFGPGTRLTVL.

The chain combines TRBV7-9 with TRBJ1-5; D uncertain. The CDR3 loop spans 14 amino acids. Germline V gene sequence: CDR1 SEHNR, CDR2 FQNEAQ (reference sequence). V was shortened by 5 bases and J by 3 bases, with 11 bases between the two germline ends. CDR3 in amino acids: CASSPDGINQPQHF. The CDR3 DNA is TGTGCCAGCAGCCCTGACGGGATCAATCAGCCCCAGCATTTT.

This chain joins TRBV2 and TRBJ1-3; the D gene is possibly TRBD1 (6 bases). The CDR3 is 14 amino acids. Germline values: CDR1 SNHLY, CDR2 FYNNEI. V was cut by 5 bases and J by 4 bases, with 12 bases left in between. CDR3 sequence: CASSSGARGNTIYF. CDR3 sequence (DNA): TGTGCCAGCAGTTCAGGGGCGCGGGGAAACACCATATATTTT.

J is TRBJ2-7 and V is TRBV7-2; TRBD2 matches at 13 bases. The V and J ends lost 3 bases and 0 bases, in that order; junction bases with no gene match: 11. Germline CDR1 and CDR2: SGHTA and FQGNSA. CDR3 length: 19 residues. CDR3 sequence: CASSLGLAGSFTGSYEQYF. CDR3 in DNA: TGTGCCAGCAGCTTGGGACTAGCGGGAAGCTTTACGGGCTCCTACGAGCAGTACTTC.

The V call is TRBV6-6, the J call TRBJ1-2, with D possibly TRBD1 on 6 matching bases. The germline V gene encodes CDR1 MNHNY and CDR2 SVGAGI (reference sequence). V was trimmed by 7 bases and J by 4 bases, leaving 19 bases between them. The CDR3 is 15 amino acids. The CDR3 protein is CASIPPRDTAYGYTF. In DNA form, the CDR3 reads TGTGCCAGCATACCCCCCCGGGACACAGCCTATGGCTACACCTTC.

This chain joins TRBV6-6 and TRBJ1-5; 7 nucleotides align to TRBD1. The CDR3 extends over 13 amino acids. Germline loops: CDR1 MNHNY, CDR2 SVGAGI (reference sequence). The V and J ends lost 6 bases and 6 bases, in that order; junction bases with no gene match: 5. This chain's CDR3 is CASSPGGFQPQHF. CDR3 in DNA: TGTGCCAGCAGCCCAGGGGGGTTTCAGCCCCAGCATTTT.

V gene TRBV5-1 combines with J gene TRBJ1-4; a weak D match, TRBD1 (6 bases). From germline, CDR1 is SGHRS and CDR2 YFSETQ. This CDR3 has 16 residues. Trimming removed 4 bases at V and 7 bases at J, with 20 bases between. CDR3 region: CASSRRLSEGGEKLFF. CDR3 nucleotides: TGCGCCAGCAGCCGGCGGCTAAGCGAAGGGGGTGAAAAACTGTTTTTT.

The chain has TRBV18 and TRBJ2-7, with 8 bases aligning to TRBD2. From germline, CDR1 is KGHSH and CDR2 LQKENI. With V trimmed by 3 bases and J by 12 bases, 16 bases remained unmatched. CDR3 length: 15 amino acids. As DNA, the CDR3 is TGTGCCAGCTCACCCCAAGGTAGCGGGAATCGGATGTGGTACTTC. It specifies CASSPQGSGNRMWYF.

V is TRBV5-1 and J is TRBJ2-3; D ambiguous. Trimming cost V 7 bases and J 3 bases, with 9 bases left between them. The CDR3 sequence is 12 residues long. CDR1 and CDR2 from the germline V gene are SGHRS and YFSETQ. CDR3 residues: CASALVTDTQYF. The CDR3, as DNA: TGCGCCAGCGCCCTCGTAACAGATACGCAGTATTTT.

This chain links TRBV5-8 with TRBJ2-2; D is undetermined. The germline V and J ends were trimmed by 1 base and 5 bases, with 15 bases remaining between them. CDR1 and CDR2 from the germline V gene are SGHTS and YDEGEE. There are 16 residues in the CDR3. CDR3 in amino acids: CASSLMKGRITGELFF. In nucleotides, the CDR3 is TGTGCCAGCAGCTTGATGAAGGGCCGAATTACCGGGGAGCTGTTTTTT.

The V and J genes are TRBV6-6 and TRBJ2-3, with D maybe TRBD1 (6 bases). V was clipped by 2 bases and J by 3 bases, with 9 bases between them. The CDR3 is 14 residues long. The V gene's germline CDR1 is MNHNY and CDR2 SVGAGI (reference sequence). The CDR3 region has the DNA TGTGCCAGCAGTTACATTACAGGGACAGATACGCAGTATTTT. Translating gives CASSYITGTDTQYF.

The DNA for the CDR3 is TGCAGCGTTGGTGAGGTAGCCTCCAGGGAGCAGTACTTC. It encodes CSVGEVASREQYF. The chain has TRBV29-1 and TRBJ2-7; no clear D. Trimming left V 4 bases short and J 7 bases short, with 17 bases between. Germline V gives CDR1 SQVTM, CDR2 ANQGSEA. The CDR3 is 13 amino acids.

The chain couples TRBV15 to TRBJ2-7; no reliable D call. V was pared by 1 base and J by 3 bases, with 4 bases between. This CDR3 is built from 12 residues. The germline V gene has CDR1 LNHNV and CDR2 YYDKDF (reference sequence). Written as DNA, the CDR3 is TGTGCCACCAGCAGAGGAAGCTACGAGCAGTACTTC. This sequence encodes CATSRGSYEQYF.

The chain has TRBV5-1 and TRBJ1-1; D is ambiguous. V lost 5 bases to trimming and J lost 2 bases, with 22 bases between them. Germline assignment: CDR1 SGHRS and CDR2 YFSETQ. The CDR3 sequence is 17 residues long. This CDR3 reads CASSGSSIKLDNTEAFF. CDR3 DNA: TGCGCCAGCAGTGGCTCCTCCATCAAACTTGATAACACTGAAGCTTTCTTT.

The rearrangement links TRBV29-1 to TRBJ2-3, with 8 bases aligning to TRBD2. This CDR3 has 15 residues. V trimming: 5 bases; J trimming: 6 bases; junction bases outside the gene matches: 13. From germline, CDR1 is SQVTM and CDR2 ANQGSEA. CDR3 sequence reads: CSVSGTSGGVDTQYF. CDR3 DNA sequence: TGCAGCGTTTCCGGGACTAGTGGTGGTGTGGATACGCAGTATTTT.

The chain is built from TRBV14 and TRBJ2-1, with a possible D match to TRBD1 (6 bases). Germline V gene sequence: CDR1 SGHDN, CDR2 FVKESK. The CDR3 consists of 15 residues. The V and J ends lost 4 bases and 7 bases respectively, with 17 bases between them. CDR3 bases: TGTGCCAGCAGCCCCTTAAGGGGGTCAGGGAATGAGCAGTTCTTC. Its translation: CASSPLRGSGNEQFF.

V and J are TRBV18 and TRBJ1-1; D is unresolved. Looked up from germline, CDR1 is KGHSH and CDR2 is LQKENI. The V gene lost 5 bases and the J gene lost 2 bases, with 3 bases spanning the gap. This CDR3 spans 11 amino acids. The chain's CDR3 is CASSSNTEAFF. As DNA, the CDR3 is TGTGCCAGCTCATCCAACACTGAAGCTTTCTTT.

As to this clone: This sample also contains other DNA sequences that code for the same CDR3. The CDR3 loop is CASSLFPGGYTF. For the CDR3, the DNA is TGTGCCAGCAGCTTGTTTCCTGGTGGCTACACCTTC. The V gene is TRBV5-6, the J gene TRBJ1-2; D uncertain. Trimming removed 1 base at V and 7 bases at J, with 8 bases between. This CDR3 is 12 amino acids long. CDR1 and CDR2 from the germline V gene are SGHDT and YYEEEE.

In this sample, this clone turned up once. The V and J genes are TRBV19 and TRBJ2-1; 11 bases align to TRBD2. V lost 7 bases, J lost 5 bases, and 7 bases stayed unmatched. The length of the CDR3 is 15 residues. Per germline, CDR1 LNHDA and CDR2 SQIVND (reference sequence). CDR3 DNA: TGTGCCAGTAAGGACCTAGCGGGAGGACACAATGAGCAGTTCTTC. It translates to CASKDLAGGHNEQFF.

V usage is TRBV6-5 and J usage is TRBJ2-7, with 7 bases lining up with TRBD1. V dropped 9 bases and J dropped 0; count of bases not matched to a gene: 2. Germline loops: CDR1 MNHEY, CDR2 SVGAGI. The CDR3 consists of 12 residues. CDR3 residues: CASRDSSYEQYF. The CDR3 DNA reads TGTGCCAGTCGGGACAGCTCCTACGAGCAGTACTTC.

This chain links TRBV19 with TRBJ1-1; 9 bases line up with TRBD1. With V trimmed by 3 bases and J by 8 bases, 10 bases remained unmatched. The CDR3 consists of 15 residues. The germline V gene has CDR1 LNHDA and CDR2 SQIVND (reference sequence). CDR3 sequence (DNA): TGTGCCAGTAGTATCCCCGGGACAGGGATATCCGAAGCTTTCTTT. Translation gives CASSIPGTGISEAFF.

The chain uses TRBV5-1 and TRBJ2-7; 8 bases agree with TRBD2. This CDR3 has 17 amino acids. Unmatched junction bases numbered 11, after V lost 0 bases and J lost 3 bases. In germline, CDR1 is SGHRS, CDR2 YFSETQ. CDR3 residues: CASSLDNPGRALYEQYF. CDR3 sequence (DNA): TGCGCCAGCAGCTTGGACAATCCCGGGAGGGCCCTCTACGAGCAGTACTTC.

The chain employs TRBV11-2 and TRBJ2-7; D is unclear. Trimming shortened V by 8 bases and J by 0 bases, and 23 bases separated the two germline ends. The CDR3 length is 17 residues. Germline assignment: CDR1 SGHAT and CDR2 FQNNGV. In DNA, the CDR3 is TGTGCCAGCTCGAAAACCTTCCGGGCAGGAGACTCCTACGAGCAGTACTTC. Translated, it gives CASSKTFRAGDSYEQYF.

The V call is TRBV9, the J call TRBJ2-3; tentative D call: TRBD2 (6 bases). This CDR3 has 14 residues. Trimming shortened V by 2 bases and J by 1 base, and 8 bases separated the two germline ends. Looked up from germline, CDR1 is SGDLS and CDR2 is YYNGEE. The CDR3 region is CASSVSSGTDTQYF. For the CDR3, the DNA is TGTGCCAGCAGCGTTTCTAGCGGCACAGATACGCAGTATTTT.

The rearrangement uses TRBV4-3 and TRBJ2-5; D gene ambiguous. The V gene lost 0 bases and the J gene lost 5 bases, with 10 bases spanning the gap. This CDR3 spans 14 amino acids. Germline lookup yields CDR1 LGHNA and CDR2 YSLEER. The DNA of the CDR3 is TGCGCCAGCAGCCAAGATTTCGGGTGGGAGACCCAGTACTTC. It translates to CASSQDFGWETQYF.

For the CDR3, the DNA is TGCGCCAGCACCCGCCGTGGGCAGGGGCAAGGCTATGGCTACACCTTC. Its protein product is CASTRRGQGQGYGYTF. The chain recombines TRBV5-1 with TRBJ1-2; D is perhaps TRBD1 (6 bases). The length of the CDR3 is 16 residues. V lost 6 bases to trimming and J lost 4 bases, with 22 bases between them. Germline loops: CDR1 SGHRS, CDR2 YFSETQ.

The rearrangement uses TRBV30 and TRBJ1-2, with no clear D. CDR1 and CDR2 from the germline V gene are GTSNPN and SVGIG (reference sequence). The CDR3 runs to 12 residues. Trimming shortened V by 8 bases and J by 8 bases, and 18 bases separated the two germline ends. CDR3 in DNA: TGTGCCCTTGACCTGGGCGGAGGGGGCTACACCTTC. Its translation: CALDLGGGGYTF.

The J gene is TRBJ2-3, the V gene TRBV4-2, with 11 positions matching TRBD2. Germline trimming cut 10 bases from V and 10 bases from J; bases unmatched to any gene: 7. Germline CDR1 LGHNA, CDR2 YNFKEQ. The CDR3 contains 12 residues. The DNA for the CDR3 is TGTGCCATTTCCGTAGCGGGGGGGGCGCAGTATTTT. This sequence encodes CAISVAGGAQYF.

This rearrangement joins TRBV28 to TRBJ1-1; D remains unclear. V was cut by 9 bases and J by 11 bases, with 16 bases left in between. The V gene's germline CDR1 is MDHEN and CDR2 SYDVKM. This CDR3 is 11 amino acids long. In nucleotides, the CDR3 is TGTGCCAGTACAGAACTCGGTCGGGCTTTCTTT. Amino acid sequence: CASTELGRAFF.